This TCR beta chain was retrieved from a study of brain T cells in children with intractable seizures. Study observations and caveats: Clones missing pre-surgery may reflect undersampling of that blood sample. Only CDR3 sequence similarity suggested viral specificity, without known HCMV serostatus.

Using immunoSEQ multiplex PCR, the repertoire was profiled, and TCRdb retains in-frame clones only, with some absent. The table shows fewer than 80,000 clones, with 95% to 96% occurring only once. Germline V gene lookup returns CDR1 SGHTA and CDR2 FQGNSA. The CDR3 is made up of 14 amino acids. The V and J ends lost 5 bases and 9 bases respectively, with 17 bases between them. Worth noting for this clone: Antigen specificity is unknown.

Only cases whose brain tissue showed the highest T cell transcript signatures were sequenced. Patients received at least one anti-epileptic drug before surgery. The input for sequencing was peripheral blood, taken at surgery. This TCR derives from a boy under two years old with focal cortical dysplasia and intractable seizures. The V call is TRBV7-2, the J call TRBJ1-5, with a tentative D call TRBD1 (6 bases). The CDR3 loop is CASSHRTVGGPQHF. The CDR3 bases are TGTGCCAGCAGCCACCGGACAGTCGGCGGGCCCCAGCATTTT. The full variable domain, its missing parts supplied by reference TRBV7-2 and TRBJ1-5, is GAGVSQSPSNKVTEKGKDVELRCDPISGHTALYWYRQSLGQGLEFLIYFQGNSAPDKSGLPSDRFSAERTGGSVSTLTIQRTQQEDSAVYLCASSHRTVGGPQHFGDGTRLSIL.